This T cell receptor beta chain was profiled in a study of blood T cell repertoires in COVID-19. Study at large: Cohort 3 recovery required two negative PCRs, clearance, or symptom resolution. Sources were T cells, B-cell-depleted T cells, or PBMCs; the material itself was cDNA or gDNA.

Authors' data handling: Counts of nucleated cells, estimated from reference gene primer amplification, were obtained. Assay: immunoSEQ multiplex PCR; the TCRdb copy retains only in-frame clones and omits some. D and trimming were read from the DNA, whereas the V and J calls and clone size are those reported in that table. Among approximately 250,000 clones listed, approximately 90% were seen once. The V and J ends lost 4 bases and 3 bases, in that order; junction bases with no gene match: 12. From germline, CDR1 is SGHNT and CDR2 YYREEE (reference sequence). The CDR3 is 18 residues long. Allocation to cohorts depended on clinical history reported by the participants.

This chain connects TRBV5-4 to TRBJ2-2, with 10 positions matching TRBD2. Material: PBMCs or T cells enriched from blood (not recorded which). The TCR comes from a woman aged 55-70 years in a cohort exposed to, infected with or recovered from COVID-19 (not recorded which). The CDR3 is CASSRDTSGTADTGELFF. The CDR3 nucleotides read TGTGCCAGCAGCCGAGATACTAGCGGGACTGCGGACACCGGGGAGCTGTTTTTT.